Following are 9 T cell receptor beta chains from one sample sequenced in a study of T cell repertoires in cytomegalovirus infection. TCRdb re-called the reads through MiXCR, storing one row per CDR3 protein. This sample has roughly 760,000 distinct CDR3 sequences, with about a third found just once. The sequenced material came from PBMCs. The receptors shown here come from a human donor in good health (CMV status not recorded). Some clones in this sample may be carry-over from other donors' samples.

The V gene is TRBV20-1, the J gene TRBJ2-7; the D is unclear. Trimming removed 5 bases at V and 5 bases at J, with 13 bases between. This CDR3 is built from 12 residues. Germline assignment: CDR1 DFQATT and CDR2 SNEGSKA (reference sequence). The CDR3 DNA sequence: TGCAGTGCTGGGCTTCAGATCCACGAGCAGTACTTC. This codes for CSAGLQIHEQYF.

The chain has TRBV7-9 and TRBJ1-4; TRBD1 matches at 7 bases. J lost 8 bases, V lost 2 bases, and 11 bases had no gene match. The CDR3 extends over 16 amino acids. Germline-derived CDR1 and CDR2 are SEHNR and FQNEAQ (reference sequence). The CDR3 loop is CASSLNLDRVNEKLFF. The CDR3 bases are TGTGCCAGCAGCTTAAATCTAGACAGGGTAAACGAAAAACTGTTTTTT.

This chain links TRBV15 with TRBJ2-2; 8 nucleotides align to TRBD2. Germline-derived CDR1 and CDR2 are LNHNV and YYDKDF (reference sequence). The V and J ends lost 8 bases and 1 base, in that order; junction bases with no gene match: 3. The CDR3 extends over 14 amino acids. The CDR3 region is CATRLARNTGELFF. CDR3 coding DNA: TGTGCCACCCGACTAGCGAGGAACACCGGGGAGCTGTTTTTT. Based on the CDR3 plus reference TRBV15 and TRBJ2-2, the full variable domain is DAMVIQNPRYQVTQFGKPVTLSCSQTLNHNVMYWYQQKSSQAPKLLFHYYDKDFNNEADTPDNFQSRRPNTSFCFLDIRSPGLGDTAMYLCATRLARNTGELFFGEGSRLTVL.

V is TRBV4-2 and J is TRBJ1-5, with a possible D match to TRBD1 (5 bases). V was clipped by 0 bases and J by 2 bases, with 17 bases between them. The CDR3 extends over 18 amino acids. From germline, CDR1 is LGHNA and CDR2 YNFKEQ. In nucleotides, the CDR3 is TGTGCCAGCAGCCAAGATGGAAAGGGGTTTTTACGCAATCAGCCCCAGCATTTT. It is translated as CASSQDGKGFLRNQPQHF.

This clonotype came up a few times. This chain uses TRBV7-8 with TRBJ1-1; 7 nucleotides align to TRBD1. CDR3 length equals 14 residues. Germline V gene lookup returns CDR1 SGHVS and CDR2 FQNEAQ. The J segment lost 1 base and the V segment lost 5 bases, leaving 4 bases of the junction unmatched. The CDR3 DNA reads as TGTGCCAGCAGCACCTGGGACAGGAACACTGAAGCTTTCTTT. It is translated as CASSTWDRNTEAFF.

This clonotype was recorded at least ten times. The chain combines TRBV12-3 or TRBV12-4 with TRBJ1-2, with TRBD1 as a possible D gene (6 bases). This CDR3 is built from 13 residues. The V end lost 5 bases, the J end lost 5 bases, and 12 bases lay between the germline ends. The CDR3 sequence: CASSPGQPYGYTF. DNA for the CDR3: TGTGCCAGCAGTCCCGGACAGCCTTATGGCTACACCTTC.

This clonotype was picked up a small number of times. V and J are TRBV13 and TRBJ1-2; D remains unclear. V was pared by 2 bases and J by 4 bases, with 5 bases between. This CDR3 comprises 12 residues. Looked up from germline, CDR1 is PRHDT and CDR2 is FYEKMQ (reference sequence). The CDR3 DNA reads TGTGCCAGCAGCTTAACTTCCTATGGCTACACCTTC. Its translation: CASSLTSYGYTF.

This clonotype came up a few times. The genes are TRBV7-3 and TRBJ2-3; TRBD2 matches at 8 bases. The CDR3 is 14 residues long. V shed 7 bases, J shed 6 bases, and the junction held 9 bases outside the gene matches. Germline V gene lookup returns CDR1 SGHTA and CDR2 FQGTGA. CDR3 loop: CASTSGGGRDTQYF. DNA of the CDR3: TGTGCCAGCACCTCGGGGGGGGGACGGGATACGCAGTATTTT.

The V gene is TRBV28, the J gene TRBJ1-1; unclear D gene. Per germline, CDR1 MDHEN and CDR2 SYDVKM. CDR3 length equals 15 residues. Trimming removed 5 bases from V and 3 bases from J, with 16 bases in between. CDR3 DNA sequence: TGTGCCAGCAGTCCCATCCCAAGGATCCACACTGAAGCTTTCTTT. Amino acids: CASSPIPRIHTEAFF.